This paragraph reports one T cell receptor beta chain. Some clones are missing from TCRdb's copy, which holds only in-frame ones; the method was immunoSEQ multiplex PCR. The sample consists of 110,000 or so clones, 85% to 90% of them appearing once. These data are taken from a study of control samples from healthy donors and cancer patients. The CDR3 is 15 residues long. Germline lookup yields CDR1 SGDLS and CDR2 YYNGEE. V lost 3 bases to trimming and J lost 7 bases, with 14 bases between them. The sequence came from a man in his thirties or forties in good health. The genes are TRBV9 and TRBJ1-6; maybe TRBD1 (6 bases). The sample comprised blood. The chain's CDR3 is CASSAREQGNSPLHF. The CDR3 DNA reads TGTGCCAGCAGCGCCCGGGAGCAGGGGAATTCACCCCTCCACTTT.